This T cell receptor beta chain was identified in a study of shared clonotypes between healthy human individuals. Study summary: Aged between 18 and 49, the donors were a couple of women and a few men.

This CDR3 comprises 14 residues. Looked up from germline, CDR1 is KGHSH and CDR2 is LQKENI. Trimming took off 3 bases at V and 7 bases at J, with 16 bases between the two ends. To note about this clone: Its target is unknown.

Unsorted samples, those not sorted, used roughly 87 million PBMCs for genomic DNA. General study points: Clonotype sharing among donors likely depends on sequencing depth.

Source study methods: Junction-only sequences without quality scores were provided by ImmunoSEQ, so filtering was different. Using immunoSEQ multiplex PCR, the repertoire was profiled, and TCRdb retains in-frame clones only, with some absent. V and J calls and clone size come straight from that table; D and trimming were deduced from the DNA. The sample includes approximately 500,000 clones, around 79% of them seen just once. This sequence was found in a woman between 35 and 50 years old in good health. Some clones in this sample may be carry-over from other donors' samples. The chain couples TRBV18 to TRBJ2-7; D is possibly TRBD2 (5 bases). Sequenced sample: PBMCs. CDR3 region: CASSPRPPPGEQYF. The CDR3 DNA follows: TGTGCCAGCTCACCGAGACCGCCACCGGGGGAGCAGTACTTC.